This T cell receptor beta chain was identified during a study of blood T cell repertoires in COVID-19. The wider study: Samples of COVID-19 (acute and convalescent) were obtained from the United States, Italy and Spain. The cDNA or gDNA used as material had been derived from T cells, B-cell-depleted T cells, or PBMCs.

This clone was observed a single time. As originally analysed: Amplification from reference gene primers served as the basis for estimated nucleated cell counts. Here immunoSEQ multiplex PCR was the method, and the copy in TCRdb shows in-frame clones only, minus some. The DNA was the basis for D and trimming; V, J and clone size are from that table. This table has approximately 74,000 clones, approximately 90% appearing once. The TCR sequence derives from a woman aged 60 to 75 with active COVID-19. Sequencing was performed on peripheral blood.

This CDR3 is CASTGQYTDTQYF. CDR3 bases: TGTGCCAGCACGGGACAGTACACAGATACGCAGTATTTT. V and J are TRBV28 and TRBJ2-3; 7 nucleotides align to TRBD1. This CDR3 contains 13 residues. Unmatched junction bases numbered 3, after V lost 7 bases and J lost 2 bases. Looked up from germline, CDR1 is MDHEN and CDR2 is SYDVKM. The whole variable domain, filled in from reference TRBV28 and TRBJ2-3, reads DVKVTQSSRYLVKRTGEKVFLECVQDMDHENMFWYRQDPGLGLRLIYFSYDVKMKEKGDIPEGYSVSREKKERFSLILESASTNQTSMYLCASTGQYTDTQYFGPGTRLTVL.